These 23 T cell receptor beta chains were sequenced from one sample in a study of blood T cells in healthy people across ages. Primed by a sample-barcoded 5' primer and a J-beta primer mix, a second PCR proceeded for about 7 to 11 cycles. Each CDR3 protein is one row after TCRdb ran MiXCR on the 5' RACE reads. The table lists 1.5 million to 1.8 million distinct CDR3 sequences, approximately 42% of them singletons. Sequences were obtained from blood. Receptors originate from a woman under 30 in good health.

The chain couples TRBV2 to TRBJ2-3, with 7 bases identical to TRBD1. The CDR3 consists of 17 residues. V lost 6 bases, J lost 5 bases, and 17 bases stayed unmatched. Germline-derived CDR1 and CDR2 are SNHLY and FYNNEI. The CDR3 region has the DNA TGTGCCAGCAGGAACCGAAGGGGGACAGCCGAGAGAGATACGCAGTATTTT. Its translation is CASRNRRGTAERDTQYF.

This clonotype appeared a few times. The J gene is TRBJ2-3, the V gene TRBV6-5, with TRBD2 matching 9 bases. The CDR3 is made up of 16 amino acids. V was clipped by 6 bases and J by 2 bases; unmatched bases: 9. CDR1 and CDR2 (germline): MNHEY, SVGAGI. CDR3 sequence (DNA): TGTGCCAGCAGGACGGAGCGGGAGGACTACACAGATACGCAGTATTTT. It translates to CASRTEREDYTDTQYF.

The chain combines TRBV20-1 with TRBJ2-1; the D gene is possibly TRBD2 (7 bases). The tail of the sequence fits TRBJ2-7 better, so the J call may be wrong. The germline CDR1 and CDR2 sequences are DFQATT and SNEGSKA (reference sequence). The CDR3 spans 16 residues. The CDR3 DNA reads TGCAGTGCCGGGGGCGGGGGACCGAGCTCCTACAATGAGCAGTACTTC. Translated, it gives CSAGGGGPSSYNEQYF.

This clonotype was found a few times. V and J are TRBV25-1 and TRBJ2-1, with 9 bases matching TRBD1. CDR3 length equals 16 residues. Unmatched junction bases numbered 10, after V lost 3 bases and J lost 7 bases. CDR1 MGHDK and CDR2 SYGVNS come from the germline V gene. The CDR3 DNA sequence: TGTGCCAGCAGTGAGATATCCGGGACAGGGATGAATGAGCAGTTCTTC. Translating it yields CASSEISGTGMNEQFF.

This sequence joins TRBV27 and TRBJ2-4; D may be TRBD1 (6 bases). The V gene lost 9 bases and the J gene lost 3 bases, with 18 bases spanning the gap. Germline V gives CDR1 MNHEY, CDR2 SMNVEV (reference sequence). CDR3 length: 15 amino acids. CDR3 coding DNA: TGTGCCAGTTCCATAGGGGGTTATCTCAAAAACATTCAGTACTTC. Its protein product is CASSIGGYLKNIQYF.

A few counts support this clonotype. This chain uses TRBV12-3 or TRBV12-4 with TRBJ2-7; D is perhaps TRBD2 (5 bases). V lost 3 bases to trimming and J lost 6 bases, with 9 bases between them. This CDR3 region has 12 residues. The CDR3 DNA reads as TGTGCCAGCAGTTTCATCCGGGGCGAGCAGTACTTC. Amino acid sequence: CASSFIRGEQYF.

This clonotype was observed a handful of times. J is TRBJ1-2 and V is TRBV30, with D hard to call. Germline V gene lookup returns CDR1 GTSNPN and CDR2 SVGIG (reference sequence). The CDR3 spans 13 residues. Trimming shortened V by 1 base and J by 4 bases, and 10 bases separated the two germline ends. CDR3 nucleotides: TGTGCCTGGAGTGGTGTTAGCGCCTATGGCTACACCTTC. Translating it yields CAWSGVSAYGYTF.

J is TRBJ2-3 and V is TRBV4-1; 9 bases fit TRBD1. Germline assignment: CDR1 MGHRA and CDR2 YSYEKL. V shed 1 base, J shed 2 bases, and the junction held 13 bases outside the gene matches. The length of the CDR3 is 19 residues. The CDR3 nucleotides read TGCGCCAGCAGCCAAGTGGCCTGGATCCGGGACAGGGACACAGATACGCAGTATTTT. It translates to CASSQVAWIRDRDTDTQYF.

The genes are TRBV20-1 and TRBJ2-5; TRBD1 matches at 11 bases. Losses at the gene ends were 7 bases for V and 5 bases for J; bases not matched to a gene: 12. The CDR3 is made up of 15 amino acids. CDR1 is DFQATT and CDR2 is SNEGSKA in the germline V gene (reference sequence). CDR3 nucleotides: TGCAGTGTGCCGCCCCGGACAGGGGGCGTTGAGACCCAGTACTTC. Protein sequence: CSVPPRTGGVETQYF.

The chain joins TRBV20-1 to TRBJ2-1, with 8 bases matching TRBD2. The CDR3 sequence is 16 residues long. Trimming cost V 0 bases and J 0 bases; bases outside gene matches: 4. The germline V gene encodes CDR1 DFQATT and CDR2 SNEGSKA (reference sequence). In DNA form, the CDR3 reads TGCAGTGCTAGAGATCGCGGGGGGCCCTCCTACAATGAGCAGTTCTTC. Translating it yields CSARDRGGPSYNEQFF.

This chain joins TRBV29-1 and TRBJ1-1, with no clear D. Germline V gene lookup returns CDR1 SQVTM and CDR2 ANQGSEA. Trimming removed 3 bases from V and 1 base from J, with 9 bases in between. The CDR3 length is 13 residues. CDR3 DNA: TGCAGCGTTGAGGTTTCCCAGAACACTGAAGCTTTCTTT. Translation gives CSVEVSQNTEAFF. The variable domain in full, with the rest retrieved from reference TRBV29-1 and TRBJ1-1, is SAVISQKPSRDICQRGTSLTIQCQVDSQVTMMFWYRQQPGQSLTLIATANQGSEATYESGFVIDKFPISRPNLTFSTLTVSNMSPEDSSIYLCSVEVSQNTEAFFGQGTRLTVV.

This clonotype was recorded a few times. The V call is TRBV5-1, the J call TRBJ2-1; 8 bases line up with TRBD2. From germline, CDR1 is SGHRS and CDR2 YFSETQ. This CDR3 is built from 16 residues. V dropped 0 bases and J dropped 6; count of bases not matched to a gene: 8. The CDR3 loop is CASSLVASRGGNEQFF. CDR3 DNA sequence: TGCGCCAGCAGCTTGGTGGCTAGCCGGGGGGGCAATGAGCAGTTCTTC.

This clonotype was found a few times. The chain recombines TRBV21-1 with TRBJ2-4; the table gives TRBD1 as D, unverified against the DNA. TRBV21-1 constitutes a pseudogene. The CDR3 totals 15 residues. The CDR3 DNA reads TGTGCCAGCAGCAAAAGGGGACAGGCCAAAAACATTCAGTACTTC. Its translation is CASSKRGQAKNIQYF.

This clonotype was seen only a few times. This chain links TRBV7-2 with TRBJ2-7; tentative D call: TRBD1 (6 bases). The germline V gene encodes CDR1 SGHTA and CDR2 FQGNSA. The CDR3 runs to 14 residues. Trimming removed 1 base at V and 5 bases at J, with 12 bases between. The CDR3 DNA is TGTGCCAGCAGCTTAGACAGGGCGGTCGACGAGCAGTACTTC. This encodes CASSLDRAVDEQYF.

This rearrangement joins TRBV7-9 to TRBJ2-7; either TRBD1 or TRBD2 may fit D (5 bases each). This CDR3 region has 15 residues. Trimming shortened V by 7 bases and J by 4 bases, and 20 bases separated the two germline ends. The germline V gene has CDR1 SEHNR and CDR2 FQNEAQ (reference sequence). The CDR3 DNA sequence: TGTGCCAGCATAGACACCGGGGCAGGCGAGTACGAGCAGTACTTC. Protein: CASIDTGAGEYEQYF. Full variable domain (remainder filled in from reference TRBV7-9 and TRBJ2-7): DTGVSQNPRHKITKRGQNVTFRCDPISEHNRLYWYRQTLGQGPEFLTYFQNEAQLEKSRLLSDRFSAERPKGSFSTLEIQRTEQGDSAMYLCASIDTGAGEYEQYFGPGTRLTVT.

The genes are TRBV5-4 and TRBJ2-7; TRBD1 matches at 9 bases. V shed 4 bases, J shed 7 bases, and the junction held 15 bases outside the gene matches. Per the germline V gene, CDR1 is SGHNT and CDR2 is YYREEE (reference sequence). The CDR3 has 16 amino acids. The CDR3 protein is CASSPGQGRGGNEQYF. The CDR3 bases are TGTGCCAGCAGCCCAGGACAGGGGAGAGGGGGAAATGAGCAGTACTTC.

This clonotype was picked up a small number of times. The chain combines TRBV12-3 or TRBV12-4 with TRBJ1-2; D possibly corresponds to TRBD1 (6 bases). V was clipped by 6 bases and J by 7 bases, with 21 bases between them. The CDR3 extends over 15 amino acids. This CDR3 reads CASSLQGGSLSGYTF. The CDR3 DNA reads as TGTGCCAGCAGCCTACAGGGAGGGTCTCTAAGTGGCTACACCTTC.

The chain is built from TRBV20-1 and TRBJ1-4; 8 nucleotides agree with TRBD1. Germline CDR1 DFQATT, CDR2 SNEGSKA (reference sequence). The junction had 7 bases not matched to a gene; V was cut back by 6 bases and J by 7 bases. The CDR3 has 13 amino acids. CDR3 in amino acids: CSASDRAGEKLFF. DNA of the CDR3: TGCAGTGCCTCGGACAGGGCTGGTGAAAAACTGTTTTTT.

This clonotype has just one count. The rearrangement links TRBV7-9 to TRBJ2-7; D gene uncertain. The V and J ends lost 3 bases and 8 bases respectively, with 11 bases between them. Germline assignment: CDR1 SEHNR and CDR2 FQNEAQ (reference sequence). This CDR3 has 12 amino acids. CDR3 loop: CASSFIDIQQYF. CDR3 bases: TGTGCCAGCAGCTTTATTGACATTCAGCAGTACTTC.

In this sample, this clonotype turned up once. The gene calls are TRBV25-1 and TRBJ1-2; no reliable D call. V was shortened by 8 bases and J by 3 bases, with 16 bases between the two germline ends. Germline V gene lookup returns CDR1 MGHDK and CDR2 SYGVNS. The CDR3 totals 14 residues. The CDR3 protein is CASGVSATDYGYTF. The DNA for the CDR3 is TGTGCCAGCGGAGTTTCGGCGACGGACTATGGCTACACCTTC.

The chain recombines TRBV6-6 with TRBJ2-3; 12 nucleotides match TRBD2. CDR3 length: 16 amino acids. The germline V gene has CDR1 MNHNY and CDR2 SVGAGI (reference sequence). V trimming: 9 bases; J trimming: 2 bases; junction bases outside the gene matches: 9. CDR3 amino acids: CASTSGTSGYTDTQYF. The CDR3 region has the DNA TGTGCCAGTACCTCGGGGACTAGCGGGTACACAGATACGCAGTATTTT.

There are many counts of this clonotype. The genes are TRBV9 and TRBJ2-3; TRBD2 matches at 7 bases. J was trimmed by 4 bases and V by 0 bases; bases with no gene match: 5. The germline CDR1 and CDR2 sequences are SGDLS and YYNGEE. The length of the CDR3 is 15 residues. The CDR3 DNA follows: TGTGCCAGCAGCGTAGAGAGCGGGAAAGCAGATACGCAGTATTTT. It codes for CASSVESGKADTQYF.

The chain links TRBV6-5 to TRBJ1-1; D is possibly TRBD1 (6 bases). Looked up from germline, CDR1 is MNHEY and CDR2 is SVGAGI. Trimming left V 2 bases short and J 4 bases short, with 8 bases between. This CDR3 comprises 13 residues. CDR3 sequence: CASSYRGATEAFF. The CDR3 DNA reads TGTGCCAGCAGTTACCGGGGGGCCACTGAAGCTTTCTTT.